A selection of T cell receptor beta chains follows, all from one sample in a study of T cell repertoires and HLA-DP antigens. No antigen is known for these receptors. Sequencing used immunoSEQ multiplex PCR; TCRdb keeps in-frame clones, though not all of them. The profile shows 65,000 to 90,000 clones, 80% of them singletons. Material for sequencing was CD4+ T cells from PBMCs. The receptors stem from a man in his 60s in good health and CMV-seronegative. CDR3s include the opening cysteine and the closing phenylalanine or tryptophan. D genes are given only for firm matches. Size is omitted from some rows. Given values are once, few, many or a class for expanded clones.

D gene: .
V gene: TRBV2
clone size: .
J gene: TRBJ1-1
CDR3 protein: CASSVVENTEAFF
CDR3 DNA: TGTGCCAGCAGTGTGGTCGAGAACACTGAAGCTTTCTTT

D gene: .
V gene: TRBV30
clone size: once
J gene: TRBJ1-4
CDR3 protein: CAWSVQRDTWEKLFF
CDR3 DNA: TGTGCCTGGAGTGTACAGCGGGACACATGGGAAAAACTGTTTTTT

D gene: .
V gene: TRBV2
clone size: once
J gene: TRBJ2-2
CDR3 protein: CASTGRVDTGELFF
CDR3 DNA: TGTGCCAGCACCGGCAGGGTTGACACCGGGGAGCTGTTTTTT

D gene: .
V gene: TRBV19
clone size: .
J gene: TRBJ1-5
CDR3 protein: CASSISGPSNQPQHF
CDR3 DNA: TGTGCCAGTAGTATATCGGGACCTAGCAATCAGCCCCAGCATTTT

D gene: .
V gene: TRBV9
clone size: .
J gene: TRBJ1-1
CDR3 protein: CASSVMGAGGTEAFF
CDR3 DNA: TGTGCCAGCAGCGTAATGGGGGCCGGGGGGACTGAAGCTTTCTTT

D gene: TRBD1
V gene: TRBV11-3
clone size: .
J gene: TRBJ2-1
CDR3 protein: CASSPRQGAPRNEQFF
CDR3 DNA: TGTGCCAGCAGCCCACGACAGGGGGCGCCCCGCAATGAGCAGTTCTTC

D gene: .
V gene: TRBV19
clone size: .
J gene: TRBJ1-4
CDR3 protein: CASSADGATNEKLFF
CDR3 DNA: TGTGCCAGTAGTGCGGACGGAGCAACTAATGAAAAACTGTTTTTT

D gene: .
V gene: TRBV2
clone size: .
J gene: TRBJ2-7
CDR3 protein: CASSAYISYEQYF
CDR3 DNA: TGTGCCAGCAGTGCGTACATCTCCTACGAGCAGTACTTC

D gene: .
V gene: TRBV27
clone size: .
J gene: TRBJ1-1
CDR3 protein: CASTRGGGGANTEAFF
CDR3 DNA: TGTGCCAGCACCCGGGGGGGTGGGGGTGCAAACACTGAAGCTTTCTTT

D gene: .
V gene: TRBV18
clone size: few
J gene: TRBJ1-2
CDR3 protein: CASSPQGEGYTF
CDR3 DNA: TGTGCCAGCTCACCACAGGGGGAAGGCTACACCTTC

D gene: .
V gene: TRBV25-1
clone size: .
J gene: TRBJ1-2
CDR3 protein: CASSTSRGNWNYGYTF
CDR3 DNA: TGTGCCAGCAGTACCTCGAGGGGTAATTGGAACTATGGCTACACCTTC

D gene: .
V gene: TRBV19
clone size: .
J gene: TRBJ1-2
CDR3 protein: CASSTPPDRTPREGYTF
CDR3 DNA: TGTGCCAGTAGTACCCCCCCTGACAGGACCCCTAGGGAAGGCTACACCTTC

D gene: .
V gene: TRBV7-2
clone size: .
J gene: TRBJ2-7
CDR3 protein: CASSLVGSSYEQYF
CDR3 DNA: TGTGCCAGCAGCTTAGTCGGCAGTTCCTACGAGCAGTACTTC

D gene: .
V gene: TRBV25-1
clone size: .
J gene: TRBJ1-1
CDR3 protein: CASSEFGFTNTEAFF
CDR3 DNA: TGTGCCAGCAGTGAATTTGGATTTACGAACACTGAAGCTTTCTTT

D gene: .
V gene: TRBV10-1
clone size: .
J gene: TRBJ1-5
CDR3 protein: CASSGGLINQPQHF
CDR3 DNA: TGCGCCAGCAGTGGAGGACTGATTAATCAGCCCCAGCATTTT

D gene: TRBD1
V gene: TRBV4-3
clone size: .
J gene: TRBJ1-1
CDR3 protein: CASSQGTGTEAFF
CDR3 DNA: TGCGCCAGCAGCCAAGGGACAGGGACTGAAGCTTTCTTT

D gene: .
V gene: TRBV19
clone size: few
J gene: TRBJ1-2
CDR3 protein: CASSTQGNGYTF
CDR3 DNA: TGTGCCAGTAGTACCCAGGGGAATGGCTACACCTTC

D gene: .
V gene: TRBV11-2
clone size: .
J gene: TRBJ2-3
CDR3 protein: CASSPGLARRTDTQYF
CDR3 DNA: TGTGCCAGCAGCCCAGGTCTTGCGCGGAGGACAGATACGCAGTATTTT

D gene: .
V gene: TRBV5-8
clone size: .
J gene: TRBJ1-4
CDR3 protein: CASSYSPGNEKLFF
CDR3 DNA: TGTGCCAGCAGCTATTCCCCTGGCAATGAAAAACTGTTTTTT

D gene: .
V gene: TRBV5-5
clone size: .
J gene: TRBJ2-7
CDR3 protein: CASSLAVTSKYEQYF
CDR3 DNA: TGTGCCAGCAGCTTGGCCGTGACAAGTAAGTACGAGCAGTACTTC

D gene: .
V gene: TRBV11-2
clone size: .
J gene: TRBJ1-6
CDR3 protein: CASTSIGRLNSPLHF
CDR3 DNA: TGTGCCAGCACCTCGATTGGGCGGCTCAATTCACCCCTCCACTTT

D gene: .
V gene: TRBV19
clone size: .
J gene: TRBJ2-3
CDR3 protein: CASEADSTDTQYF
CDR3 DNA: TGTGCCAGTGAAGCGGATAGCACAGATACGCAGTATTTT

D gene: TRBD2
V gene: TRBV7-2
clone size: few
J gene: TRBJ2-3
CDR3 protein: CASSQLAGLGTDTQYF
CDR3 DNA: TGTGCCAGCAGCCAATTAGCGGGATTAGGGACAGATACGCAGTATTTT

D gene: .
V gene: TRBV19
clone size: once
J gene: TRBJ1-6
CDR3 protein: CASSIGTERSPLHF
CDR3 DNA: TGTGCCAGTAGTATCGGAACAGAACGATCACCCCTCCACTTT

D gene: .
V gene: TRBV5-1
clone size: .
J gene: TRBJ2-3
CDR3 protein: CASSLGALYTQYF
CDR3 DNA: TGCGCCAGCAGCTTGGGCGCGCTATATACGCAGTATTTT

D gene: .
V gene: TRBV28
clone size: .
J gene: TRBJ2-3
CDR3 protein: CASSRAGNTDTQYF
CDR3 DNA: TGTGCCAGCAGTAGGGCGGGGAACACAGATACGCAGTATTTT

D gene: .
V gene: TRBV20-1
clone size: once
J gene: TRBJ1-1
CDR3 protein: CSARQHTEAFF
CDR3 DNA: TGCAGTGCTAGACAACACACTGAAGCTTTCTTT

D gene: .
V gene: TRBV6-6
clone size: .
J gene: TRBJ1-1
CDR3 protein: CASSYGTEAFF
CDR3 DNA: TGTGCCAGCAGTTACGGGACTGAAGCTTTCTTT

D gene: TRBD2
V gene: TRBV7-2
clone size: once
J gene: TRBJ2-3
CDR3 protein: CASSYSGGAGTDTQYF
CDR3 DNA: TGTGCCAGCAGCTATAGCGGGGGGGCAGGCACAGATACGCAGTATTTT

D gene: .
V gene: TRBV14
clone size: few
J gene: TRBJ1-2
CDR3 protein: CASSQDLMGWGSLTF
CDR3 DNA: TGTGCCAGCAGCCAAGATCTAATGGGGTGGGGGAGCCTAACCTTC

D gene: .
V gene: TRBV5-6
clone size: .
J gene: TRBJ2-5
CDR3 protein: CASTFFRAGLQETQYF
CDR3 DNA: TGTGCCAGCACGTTTTTCAGGGCCGGCCTCCAAGAGACCCAGTACTTC

D gene: TRBD2
V gene: TRBV28
clone size: .
J gene: TRBJ2-1
CDR3 protein: CASSFRTSLNNEQFF
CDR3 DNA: TGTGCCAGCAGTTTTAGGACTAGTCTTAACAATGAGCAGTTCTTC